This TCR beta chain came from a study of metastatic and nonmetastatic thyroid tumors (dated by TCRdb to about 2020). For the wider study: For patients with malignant and with benign thyroid disease, the researchers compared repertoires between peripheral blood samples and tumor or nodule tissue samples. Overall study outcomes, separate from this receptor: In both blood and tumor samples, TCR beta diversity was reported to be significantly higher in malignant tumors than in benign nodules.

As encoded in the germline V gene, CDR1 is SGDLS while CDR2 is YYNGEE. From the cysteine up to the phenylalanine, the CDR3 has a length of 19 residues. Left in the record is the CDR3 DNA by itself, 57 bases read in frame from the first base. The method behind the library was PCR. The instrument given in TCRdb is Illumina HiSeq 4000. High-throughput sequencing was used to profile the TCR beta-chain CDR3 region of each patient. The study's own analysis went as follows. A classifier to discriminate distant-metastatic papillary thyroid cancer patients was built from CDR3 differences across clinicopathological groups. The Shannon index was used to assess repertoire diversity, and the Morisita-Horn index was used to assess tumor-blood repertoire similarity. The raw public data were reprocessed by TCRdb itself: fastp quality trimming at Q25, MiXCR clonotype calling, in-frame beta chains only. The V and J calls follow TCRdb's processing rather than the paper's. This sample has about 28,000 clones in its table, and around a fifth of those were observed once. 39% of the sample comes from the top ten.

This clone appeared many times. It has no known antigen specificity. This may be a read error, as it is one base from a much larger clone. Before undergoing thyroid surgery, none of the patients had been given any kind of treatment. Patient clinical samples collected from about 2012 to 2019 were retrospectively analysed using T-cell receptor beta sequencing. Material for sequencing was blood. The receptor comes from a female donor with papillary thyroid cancer or a benign thyroid nodule (not recorded which). Some clones in this sample may be carry-over from other donors' samples. This sequence uses TRBV9 and TRBJ2-1, with TRBD2 identical over 10 junction bases. The CDR3 reads CASSVAGPSGSASYNGQFF. The nucleotide sequence reads TGTGCCAGCAGCGTAGCCGGGCCTAGCGGGAGTGCGTCCTACAATGGGCAGTTCTTC.